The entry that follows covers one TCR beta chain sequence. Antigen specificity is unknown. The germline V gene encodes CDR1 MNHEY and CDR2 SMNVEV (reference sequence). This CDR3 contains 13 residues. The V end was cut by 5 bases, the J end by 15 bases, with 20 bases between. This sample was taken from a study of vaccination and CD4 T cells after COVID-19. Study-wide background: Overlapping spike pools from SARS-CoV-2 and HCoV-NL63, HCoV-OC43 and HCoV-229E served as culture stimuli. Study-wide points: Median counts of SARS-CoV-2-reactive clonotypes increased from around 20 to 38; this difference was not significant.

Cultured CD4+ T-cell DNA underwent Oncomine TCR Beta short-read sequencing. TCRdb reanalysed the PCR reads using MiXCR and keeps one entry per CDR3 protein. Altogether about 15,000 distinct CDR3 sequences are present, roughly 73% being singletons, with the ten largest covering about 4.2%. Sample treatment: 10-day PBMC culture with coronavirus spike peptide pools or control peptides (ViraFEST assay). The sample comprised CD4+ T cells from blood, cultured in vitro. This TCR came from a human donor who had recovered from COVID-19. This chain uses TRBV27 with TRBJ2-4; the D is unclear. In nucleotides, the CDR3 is TGTGCCAGCAGTCCCCCATCTCTTATTAGGAGGTACTTC. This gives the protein CASSPPSLIRRYF.